This T cell receptor (beta chain) emerged from a study of T cells after yellow fever vaccination. One entry per CDR3 protein, called by TCRdb with MiXCR from the 5' RACE reads. Among about 260,000 distinct CDR3 sequences, approximately 3.8% were seen once, and the ten largest hold about 19%. This clonotype was counted at least ten times. The sample in question was PBMCs, obtained 15 days after the yellow fever booster vaccination. This clonotype originated in a man younger than 35 who received the YFV17D yellow fever vaccine.

CDR3: CASSLQTLAGTGELFF. Here the CDR3 DNA reads TGTGCCAGCAGCCTACAGACCCTAGCGGGGACCGGGGAGCTGTTTTTT. This rearrangement joins TRBV7-2 to TRBJ2-2; 9 nucleotides line up with TRBD2. V lost 5 bases to trimming and J lost 5 bases; unmatched junction nucleotides: 9. This CDR3 contains 16 residues. Germline CDR1 is SGHTA and CDR2 is FQGNSA.